This entry is about one T cell receptor (beta chain). This specimen belongs to a study of blood T cell dynamics during melanoma immunotherapy. Documented time point: week 3, after first cycle of checkpoint inhibitor. Assay used: immunoSEQ multiplex PCR; TCRdb lists only in-frame clones, some missing. The table lists roughly 150 clones, 75% to 90% of them singletons, with roughly 9.8% in the top ten. This CDR3 spans 15 amino acids. The source was cell-free DNA from blood, collected from a patient treated with checkpoint blockade. The receptor was derived from a human donor with melanoma. The V and J genes are TRBV22-1 and TRBJ2-6. TRBV22-1 is classified as a pseudogene. The CDR3 bases are TGTCCTGGGAGAGCTGAACAAAGTCGGGCCAACGTCCTGACTTTC. This translates into CPGRAEQSRANVLTF.